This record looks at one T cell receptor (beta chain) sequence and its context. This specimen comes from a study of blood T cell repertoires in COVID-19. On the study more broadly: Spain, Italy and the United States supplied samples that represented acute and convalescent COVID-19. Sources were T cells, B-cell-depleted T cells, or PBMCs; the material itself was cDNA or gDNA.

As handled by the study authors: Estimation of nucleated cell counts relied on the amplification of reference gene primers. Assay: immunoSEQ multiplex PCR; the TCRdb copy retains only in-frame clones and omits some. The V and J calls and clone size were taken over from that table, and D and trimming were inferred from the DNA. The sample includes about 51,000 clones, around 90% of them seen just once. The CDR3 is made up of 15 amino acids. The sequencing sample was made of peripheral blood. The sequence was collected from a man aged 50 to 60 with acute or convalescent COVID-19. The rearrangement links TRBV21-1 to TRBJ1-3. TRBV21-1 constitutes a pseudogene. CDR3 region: CASHPERATGNTIYF. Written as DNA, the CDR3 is TGTGCCAGCCACCCCGAGCGGGCCACTGGAAACACCATATATTTT.